Below, one TCR beta chain is given with its context. Its antigen remains undetermined. No base quality information exists; no much larger clone differs at one position. This record belongs to a study of T cell responses to AZD1222 COVID-19 vaccine (TCRdb year 2021). Context from the whole study: Because spike-specific TCR depth and breadth did not differ between the two schedules, AZD1222 recipients who got a second dose at roughly 4 weeks were pooled with those who got a second dose at roughly 12 weeks. A total of 233 trial participants underwent TCR sequencing, of whom about 210 received two doses of AZD1222 and some 26 received two doses of the MenACWY control vaccine. Enrollment into the trials was organized by age into subgroups of 18-55, 56-69 and 70-plus years, and those subgroups contained approximately 160, 26 and 62 TCR-sequenced participants, respectively. General study outcomes and caveats: The whole spike protein was spanned by vaccine-associated CD4 TCRs, and dominant responses were seen in regions 160-218 and 743-854. No day 14 peak-response samples were available, so repertoires were characterized only after the peak T cell response. Only 5 to 7 AZD1222 recipients were SARS-CoV-2 seropositive at baseline, limiting conclusions about previously exposed vaccinees. Participants were mostly white British and included more females than males, and it was suggested by the authors that clonal diversity may have been underestimated. In the small 56-69-year group, the increase in depth fell short of significance, most likely because of low power. Spike-specific TCR breadth and depth rose significantly after two AZD1222 doses compared with day 0 and with MenACWY recipients. Reportedly, almost half of the unique spike-specific TCRs recognized epitopes lying outside the regions that are mutated in the B.1.351 and B.1.1.7 variants.

CDR1 and CDR2 were assigned from the germline V gene (reference sequence) as SGHKS and YYEKEE. The CDR3 measures 14 amino acids from cysteine to phenylalanine. CDR3 DNA only is kept here, 42 bases in frame from base 1. Trimming at the junction amounts to 2 bases on V and 0 bases on J, and the germline ends lie 9 bases apart. The CDR3 regions of human TCRbeta chains were analyzed by immunosequencing. From the authors' description of their analysis: Repertoire TCRs were checked for matches against a reference library of SARS-CoV-2-specific TCRs that had been generated using the MIRA antigen-specificity platform. Breadth was defined as the fraction of unique TCRs that were SARS-CoV-2-associated, and depth was defined as the fraction of total T cells that were SARS-CoV-2-associated. Using the MIRA data, every spike-specific TCR was mapped to the spike region that the TCR reacted to and assigned to either a CD4 or a CD8 class. Log10-transformed breadth and depth values were compared by one-way ANOVA with Sidak's multiple comparisons tests. TCRdb limited this immuneACCESS table to in-frame rearrangements with V and J called. A share of clones is missing; checked studies link under half to unresolved V genes, and the rest is unexplained. That table furnishes V, J and clone size, whereas the DNA furnished D and trimming. Recorded for this sample are about 190,000 clones; around 92% of them occurred a single time. The ten biggest clones cover less than 1.5% of the sample.

Per the publication, the time point label means: baseline before first vaccination. Vaccinee samples came from UK trials COV001 and COV002, including a single-blind randomized controlled phase 2/3 trial of AZD1222 (ChAdOx1 nCoV-19) in healthy adults. For TCRbeta chain sequencing, PBMC samples from trial participants were taken at day 0 and at day 28 after the second dose. Sample: peripheral blood, taken on day 0 of AZD1222 vaccination. This TCR derives from an adult in good health. The V gene is TRBV5-5 and the J gene is TRBJ2-7; the D gene assignment is ambiguous. The CDR3 protein is CASSFFPDSYEQYF. The nucleotide sequence is given as TGTGCCAGCAGCTTTTTCCCCGACTCCTACGAGCAGTACTTC.